This TCR beta chain was identified during a study of blood T cell repertoires in COVID-19. Study context: Specimens from acute and convalescent COVID-19 originated in the United States, Italy and Spain. Sample material is recorded as cDNA or gDNA derived from T cells, B-cell-depleted T cells, or PBMCs.

As handled by the study authors: Cell counts per sample came from amplifying reference gene primers. Clones were read by immunoSEQ multiplex PCR, and TCRdb kept only the in-frame ones, dropping some. Clone size and V and J calls were adopted from that table, with D and trimming inferred from the DNA. The sample holds roughly 200,000 clones, 75% to 90% seen once. Germline V gene data show CDR1 as KGHDR and CDR2 as SFDVKD. CDR3 length: 13 amino acids. V was shortened by 2 bases and J by 9 bases, with 12 bases between the two germline ends. The rearrangement links TRBV24-1 to TRBJ1-2, with D perhaps TRBD1 (6 bases). The receptor was derived from a man in his forties or fifties with acute or convalescent COVID-19. Sample: peripheral blood. CDR3: CATSDSGTSRYTF. The DNA of the CDR3 is TGTGCCACCAGTGATTCCGGGACATCACGCTACACCTTC.